These 5 T cell receptor beta chains were all obtained from the same sample, sequenced in a study of blood T cell repertoires in COVID-19. TCRdb's table, derived via immunoSEQ multiplex PCR, lists solely in-frame clones and lacks some. The table lists just under 350,000 clones, around 83% of them singletons. Sequencing used peripheral blood. Every receptor here comes from a man aged 25 to 40 with active or convalescent COVID-19.

This clone was detected only a few times. The rearrangement joins TRBV10-1 to TRBJ2-1; weak D call: TRBD2 (6 bases). V lost 7 bases and J 4 bases, leaving 23 bases between the germline ends. This CDR3 is built from 17 residues. Germline V gene sequence: CDR1 WNHNN, CDR2 SYGVQD (reference sequence). The CDR3 here is CASTPRGGHLPYNEQFF. The CDR3 nucleotides read TGCGCCAGCACCCCTCGGGGAGGACACCTGCCTTACAATGAGCAGTTCTTC.

This sequence joins TRBV9 and TRBJ2-3; weak D call: TRBD2 (6 bases). CDR1 is SGDLS and CDR2 is YYNGEE in the germline V gene. V was trimmed by 0 bases and J by 2 bases, leaving 16 bases between them. The CDR3 is made up of 17 amino acids. The CDR3: CASSVVGGSGNTDTQYF. The CDR3 DNA is TGTGCCAGCAGCGTAGTAGGAGGGTCGGGGAACACAGATACGCAGTATTTT. The whole variable domain, filled in from reference TRBV9 and TRBJ2-3, reads DSGVTQTPKHLITATGQRVTLRCSPRSGDLSVYWYQQSLDQGLQFLIQYYNGEERAKGNILERFSAQQFPDLHSELNLSSLELGDSALYFCASSVVGGSGNTDTQYFGPGTRLTVL.

The V call is TRBV4-3, the J call TRBJ2-6; D gene unclear. Trimming cost V 0 bases and J 0 bases, with 12 bases left between them. The CDR3 extends over 18 amino acids. Germline CDR1 is LGHNA and CDR2 is YSLEER. DNA of the CDR3: TGCGCCAGCAGCCAAGATTTTGCACCAGTCTCTGGGGCCAACGTCCTGACTTTC. Translation gives CASSQDFAPVSGANVLTF.

This sequence joins TRBV11-3 and TRBJ2-5; possible D gene TRBD2, 6 bases. V was cut by 5 bases and J by 5 bases, with 12 bases left in between. Germline CDR1 is SGHNT and CDR2 is YENEEA. CDR3 size: 13 residues. The CDR3 loop reads CASSLEGSETQYF. The CDR3 DNA is TGTGCCAGCAGCCTGGAGGGGTCCGAGACCCAGTACTTC.

The V call is TRBV6-5, the J call TRBJ2-5, with TRBD1 matching over 10 bases. Germline lookup yields CDR1 MNHEY and CDR2 SVGAGI. V trimming: 7 bases; J trimming: 7 bases; junction bases outside the gene matches: 6. This CDR3 contains 13 residues. The CDR3 is CASIIWTGGTQYF. The CDR3 DNA reads TGTGCCAGCATTATCTGGACAGGGGGGACCCAGTACTTC.